This TCR beta chain was sequenced for a study of blood T cell repertoires in COVID-19. V lost 3 bases and J 5 bases, leaving 11 bases between the germline ends. Germline loops: CDR1 LNHDA, CDR2 SQIVND (reference sequence). CDR3 length: 14 amino acids. Sequenced by immunoSEQ multiplex PCR; TCRdb stores in-frame clones only, minus some. The sample yields 30,000 to 35,000 clones, over 90% seen once. This TCR was sampled from a human donor in a cohort sampled during active COVID-19. Material for sequencing was peripheral blood. The chain combines TRBV19 with TRBJ1-5, with D unclear. The chain's CDR3 is CASSISGSDQPQHF. The CDR3 nucleotides read TGTGCCAGTAGTATTAGCGGATCCGATCAGCCCCAGCATTTT. Filled out from reference TRBV19 and TRBJ1-5, the complete variable domain reads DGGITQSPKYLFRKEGQNVTLSCEQNLNHDAMYWYRQDPGQGLRLIYYSQIVNDFQKGDIAEGYSVSREKKESFPLTVTSAQKNPTAFYLCASSISGSDQPQHFGDGTRLSIL.